The 29 T cell receptor beta chains reported below all come from one sample, sequenced in a study of beta chain features in type 1 diabetes. Every isolated RNA sample was fully reverse transcribed, so sequencing captured expressed TCRB transcripts. TCRdb keeps only in-frame clones here, not all; method: immunoSEQ multiplex PCR. The sample contains a few hundred thousand clones, around 13% of which appear only once. The material sequenced was naive CD4+ T cells from blood. The source is a man between 18 and 29 years old in good health.

The chain links TRBV7-2 to TRBJ2-7, with 9 nucleotides matching TRBD1. Germline V gene sequence: CDR1 SGHTA, CDR2 FQGNSA. The V gene end was trimmed by 4 bases and the J gene end by 1 base; junction bases not matched to a gene: 5. The length of the CDR3 is 15 residues. DNA for the CDR3: TGTGCCAGCAGCTGGGGCGGACAGGGGTCCTACGAGCAGTACTTC. It is translated as CASSWGGQGSYEQYF.

This rearrangement joins TRBV5-1 to TRBJ2-5, with 7 bases aligning to TRBD1. Germline V lookup: CDR1 SGHRS, CDR2 YFSETQ. The CDR3 length is 16 residues. Trimming at V came to 0 bases and at J to 0 bases, leaving 5 bases not matched to a gene. The DNA of the CDR3 is TGCGCCAGCAGCTTGGTTATCGACAGGGACCAAGAGACCCAGTACTTC. Translated, it gives CASSLVIDRDQETQYF. Full variable domain (rest looked up from reference TRBV5-1 and TRBJ2-5): KAGVTQTPRYLIKTRGQQVTLSCSPISGHRSVSWYQQTPGQGLQFLFEYFSETQRNKGNFPGRFSGRQFSNSRSEMNVSTLELGDSALYLCASSLVIDRDQETQYFGPGTRLLVL.

The rearrangement joins TRBV7-5 to TRBJ2-7; TRBD2, the table's D call, was not compared with the DNA. TRBV7-5 is a listed pseudogene. The CDR3 runs 11 residues. CDR3 bases: TGCAGCGGGAGGACTACGGGCGAGCAGTACTTC. This encodes CSGRTTGEQYF.

This clone appeared a few times. Compared with germline, one end of the junction differs, possibly owing to a read error. The chain employs TRBV5-1 and TRBJ1-1; D unclear. Germline CDR1 and CDR2: SGHRS and YFSETQ. The CDR3 loop spans 13 amino acids. The CDR3 sequence is CASSLVASPEAFF. CDR3 sequence (DNA): TGCGCCAGCAGTTTGGTAGCGTCACCGGAAGCTTTCTTT.

In DNA form, the CDR3 reads TGTGCCAGCAGCATACAGGGTTACAAAAACATTCAGTACTTC. Translated, it gives CASSIQGYKNIQYF. The chain is built from TRBV5-8 and TRBJ2-4; maybe TRBD1 (6 bases). The CDR3 length is 14 residues. V lost 4 bases and J 3 bases, leaving 11 bases between the germline ends. Germline CDR1 is SGHTS and CDR2 is YDEGEE.

The chain is built from TRBV2 and TRBJ2-7; 15 bases match TRBD2. This CDR3 contains 14 residues. CDR1 is SNHLY and CDR2 is FYNNEI in the germline V gene. The V gene end was trimmed by 5 bases and the J gene end by 7 bases; junction bases not matched to a gene: 3. The CDR3 here is CASSQGLAGGEQYF. CDR3 bases: TGTGCCAGCAGTCAAGGACTAGCGGGGGGGGAGCAGTACTTC.

The chain employs TRBV10-3 and TRBJ1-1; no firm D call. Trimming shortened V by 3 bases and J by 1 base, and 9 bases separated the two germline ends. Germline V gives CDR1 ENHRY, CDR2 SYGVKD. The CDR3 contains 14 residues. The CDR3 spells CAISEIQQNTEAFF. The DNA of the CDR3 is TGTGCCATCAGTGAAATACAGCAGAACACTGAAGCTTTCTTT.

The rearrangement joins TRBV4-3 to TRBJ2-5; the D gene is possibly TRBD1 (5 bases). The CDR3 consists of 15 residues. The germline CDR1 and CDR2 sequences are LGHNA and YSLEER. V was shortened by 0 bases and J by 5 bases, with 13 bases between the two germline ends. CDR3 DNA: TGCGCCAGCAGCCAAGATCCGGGCTCAGGGGAGACCCAGTACTTC. Translating it yields CASSQDPGSGETQYF.

CDR3: CASSIEEFFTQPQHF. The CDR3 nucleotides read TGTGCCAGTAGTATAGAGGAGTTCTTCACTCAGCCCCAGCATTTT. The chain uses TRBV19 and TRBJ1-5; no definite D call. The germline V and J ends were trimmed by 0 bases and 6 bases, with 12 bases remaining between them. The CDR3 extends over 15 amino acids. The germline V gene encodes CDR1 LNHDA and CDR2 SQIVND (reference sequence).

The genes are TRBV5-1 and TRBJ1-3; D remains unclear. Trimming took off 1 base at V and 2 bases at J, with 7 bases between the two ends. The CDR3 contains 14 residues. The V gene's germline CDR1 is SGHRS and CDR2 YFSETQ. The CDR3 DNA reads as TGCGCCAGCAGCTTGTCGGGGACTGGAAACACCATATATTTT. This codes for CASSLSGTGNTIYF.

The table lists this clone with a few counts. V is TRBV7-2 and J is TRBJ1-3; D unclear. Trimming pared 5 bases from V and 7 bases from J, leaving 6 bases between. The germline V gene has CDR1 SGHTA and CDR2 FQGNSA. This CDR3 is 11 amino acids long. The CDR3 is CASSPRNTIYF. Written as DNA, the CDR3 is TGTGCCAGCAGCCCTAGGAACACCATATATTTT.

This clone occurred a few times. The CDR3 sequence: CAIKIGQLYGYTF. The CDR3 DNA reads as TGTGCCATCAAGATCGGACAGCTGTATGGCTACACCTTC. This chain links TRBV10-3 with TRBJ1-2, with a tentative D call TRBD1 (6 bases). The V end was cut by 7 bases, the J end by 5 bases, with 14 bases between. Germline V gives CDR1 ENHRY, CDR2 SYGVKD. This CDR3 has 13 residues.

This clone was picked up a small number of times. The rearrangement joins TRBV7-2 to TRBJ2-2, with 7 bases aligning to TRBD1. CDR1 and CDR2 (germline): SGHTA, FQGNSA. The ends lost 2 bases at V and 3 bases at J; junction bases unmatched: 6. This CDR3 is 16 amino acids long. This chain's CDR3 is CASSLKTGSYTGELFF. The CDR3 coding sequence is TGTGCCAGCAGCTTAAAGACAGGGTCTTACACCGGGGAGCTGTTTTTT.

This clone was detected only a few times. V usage is TRBV7-2 and J usage is TRBJ2-1, with D tentatively TRBD2 (6 bases). Trimming removed 4 bases from V and 6 bases from J, with 16 bases in between. Germline V gene data show CDR1 as SGHTA and CDR2 as FQGNSA. The CDR3 is 15 amino acids. CDR3 DNA sequence: TGTGCCAGCAGCTGGGGGACTTCCCTGGGCAATGAGCAGTTCTTC. Its protein is CASSWGTSLGNEQFF.

The chain is built from TRBV7-3 and TRBJ2-7; TRBD2 matches 13 bases. The CDR3 totals 18 residues. Germline CDR1 reads SGHTA; CDR2 reads FQGTGA. V shed 2 bases and J 5 bases; nucleotides not matched to a gene: 12. This CDR3 is CASSLWTSGSEWHDEQYF. CDR3 nucleotide sequence: TGTGCCAGCAGCTTATGGACTAGCGGGAGTGAATGGCACGACGAGCAGTACTTC.

The chain joins TRBV4-1 to TRBJ2-3, with D perhaps matching TRBD2 (6 bases). The CDR3 totals 15 residues. Looked up from germline, CDR1 is MGHRA and CDR2 is YSYEKL. V shed 0 bases and J shed 4 bases, with 11 bases lying between them. CDR3 nucleotides: TGCGCCAGCAGCCAAGATAAGGAGGGCTCAGATACGCAGTATTTT. Its translation is CASSQDKEGSDTQYF.

This clone was observed a few times. The V and J genes are TRBV5-4 and TRBJ2-3; D perhaps matches TRBD1 (6 bases). CDR3 length: 14 residues. CDR1 and CDR2 from the germline V gene are SGHNT and YYREEE (reference sequence). Trimming cost V 1 base and J 4 bases, with 10 bases left between them. The CDR3 is CASSLQQGPDTQYF. CDR3 in DNA: TGTGCCAGCAGCTTGCAACAGGGCCCAGATACGCAGTATTTT.

The chain links TRBV5-4 to TRBJ2-7; a weak D match, TRBD2 (5 bases). The CDR3 totals 13 residues. From germline, CDR1 is SGHNT and CDR2 YYREEE (reference sequence). Trimming removed 1 base at V and 5 bases at J, with 10 bases between. The CDR3 is CASSLSFGDEQYF. The CDR3 nucleotides read TGTGCCAGCAGCTTGAGTTTCGGGGACGAGCAGTACTTC. Full variable domain (remainder filled in from reference TRBV5-4 and TRBJ2-7): ETGVTQSPTHLIKTRGQQVTLRCSSQSGHNTVSWYQQALGQGPQFIFQYYREEENGRGNFPPRFSGLQFPNYSSELNVNALELDDSALYLCASSLSFGDEQYFGPGTRLTVT.

This clone was seen a handful of times. The J gene is TRBJ2-7, the V gene TRBV28, with 11 bases lining up with TRBD2. The CDR3 length is 16 residues. V lost 5 bases to trimming and J lost 4 bases; unmatched junction nucleotides: 10. CDR1 is MDHEN, CDR2 SYDVKM, per germline. For the CDR3, the DNA is TGTGCCAGCAGTCGCCACATAGCGGGAGGGCCGTACGAGCAGTACTTC. Translation: CASSRHIAGGPYEQYF.

The chain employs TRBV15 and TRBJ1-2, with D possibly being TRBD1 (6 bases). Germline V gene lookup returns CDR1 LNHNV and CDR2 YYDKDF (reference sequence). The CDR3 has 15 residues. V lost 0 bases, J lost 8 bases, and 16 bases lay in between. CDR3 sequence (DNA): TGTGCCACCAGCAGAGATCCCTCAGGACAGACGGGCTACACCTTC. Amino acid sequence: CATSRDPSGQTGYTF.

This clone was observed a few times. CDR3 in DNA: TGCAGCGTTGACCCCCAGATCCAAGAGACCCAGTACTTC. It is translated as CSVDPQIQETQYF. The gene calls are TRBV29-1 and TRBJ2-5; no reliable D call. The germline CDR1 and CDR2 sequences are SQVTM and ANQGSEA. The CDR3 length is 13 residues. V lost 3 bases and J lost 1, with 9 bases in between.

This sequence joins TRBV5-1 and TRBJ2-7, with D maybe TRBD2 (6 bases). CDR1 and CDR2 (germline): SGHRS, YFSETQ. The CDR3 runs 14 residues. The germline V and J ends were trimmed by 2 bases and 2 bases, with 11 bases remaining between them. The CDR3 DNA sequence: TGCGCCAGCAGCTTCGGGAGCGCAACCTACGAGCAGTACTTC. Translation: CASSFGSATYEQYF.

This clone was recorded a few times. This chain uses TRBV25-1 with TRBJ1-4; the D is unclear. In germline, CDR1 is MGHDK, CDR2 SYGVNS. CDR3 length equals 14 residues. V lost 0 bases and J 7 bases, leaving 9 bases between the germline ends. CDR3 DNA sequence: TGTGCCAGCAGTGAATATAAGAGGGTTGAAAAACTGTTTTTT. Protein: CASSEYKRVEKLFF.

Only a few counts were recorded for this clone. The rearrangement joins TRBV5-1 to TRBJ2-2; 7 nucleotides line up with TRBD1. Trimming took 1 base from V and 5 from J; bases not matched to a gene: 2. The CDR3 spans 14 residues. CDR1 is SGHRS and CDR2 is YFSETQ in the germline V gene. The CDR3 reads CASSLKGATGELFF. In DNA, the CDR3 is TGCGCCAGCAGCTTGAAGGGGGCTACCGGGGAGCTGTTTTTT.

The chain employs TRBV7-2 and TRBJ2-7; 10 positions agree with TRBD1. The germline CDR1 and CDR2 sequences are SGHTA and FQGNSA. The CDR3 runs to 12 residues. V gave up 8 bases and J gave up 3 bases; unmatched junction bases: 1. In DNA form, the CDR3 reads TGTGCCAGCCGGGACAGGGGCTACGAGCAGTACTTC. This codes for CASRDRGYEQYF. Full variable domain (missing parts from reference TRBV7-2 and TRBJ2-7): GAGVSQSPSNKVTEKGKDVELRCDPISGHTALYWYRQSLGQGLEFLIYFQGNSAPDKSGLPSDRFSAERTGGSVSTLTIQRTQQEDSAVYLCASRDRGYEQYFGPGTRLTVT.

This clone was counted between two and nine times. At one boundary the junction diverges from the germline segment, which might be a read error. This sequence joins TRBV7-2 and TRBJ2-5; D gene uncertain. In germline, CDR1 is SGHTA, CDR2 FQGNSA. There are 13 residues in the CDR3. The CDR3 loop is CASSQNAQETQYF. In DNA, the CDR3 is TGCGCCAGCAGCCAGAACGCTCAAGAGACCCAGTACTTC.

The CDR3 region is CASMVDGVLGTEAFF. CDR3 coding DNA: TGTGCCAGCATGGTGGACGGGGTATTAGGCACTGAAGCTTTCTTT. The chain uses TRBV2 and TRBJ1-1; D is uncertain. V lost 7 bases and J lost 4, with 19 bases in between. In germline, CDR1 is SNHLY, CDR2 FYNNEI. This CDR3 region has 15 residues.

CDR3 region: CASSYQGEDNSPLHF. The CDR3 DNA is TGTGCCAGCAGTTATCAGGGGGAGGATAATTCACCCCTCCACTTT. The chain combines TRBV6-5 with TRBJ1-6, with 7 bases identical to TRBD1. V lost 3 bases to trimming and J lost 5 bases; unmatched junction nucleotides: 4. CDR3 length: 15 residues. Germline V CDR1 and CDR2: MNHEY, SVGAGI.

The V and J genes are TRBV19 and TRBJ2-7; TRBD1 agrees at 7 bases. The CDR3 has 14 residues. Trimming removed 4 bases from V and 3 bases from J; junction bases left unmatched: 6. Germline-derived CDR1 and CDR2 are LNHDA and SQIVND (reference sequence). DNA for the CDR3: TGTGCCAGTAGTAATCCGGGACAGAACTACGAGCAGTACTTC. As protein: CASSNPGQNYEQYF.